A single TCR beta chain is shown here with its context. Its antigen is currently unknown. The sample originates from a study of T cell repertoires in cytomegalovirus infection. General observations from the study: CMV carriers having the relevant HLA were flagged by cumulative public TCR beta family frequency.

The V and J ends lost 9 bases and 1 base respectively, with 7 bases between them. Germline V gene data show CDR1 as ENHRY and CDR2 as SYGVKD. The CDR3 consists of 12 residues. TCRdb reprocessed the reads with MiXCR, giving one entry per CDR3 protein. The sample has some 390,000 distinct CDR3 sequences, around 18% seen once; the top ten hold 8.5% to 10%. This clonotype originated in a human donor in good health (CMV status not recorded). Some clones in this sample may be carry-over from other donors' samples. Sequenced: PBMCs. V usage is TRBV10-3 and J usage is TRBJ2-1; D not resolved. CDR3 in amino acids: CAIMASYNEQFF. The CDR3 coding sequence is TGTGCCATTATGGCTTCCTACAATGAGCAGTTCTTC.